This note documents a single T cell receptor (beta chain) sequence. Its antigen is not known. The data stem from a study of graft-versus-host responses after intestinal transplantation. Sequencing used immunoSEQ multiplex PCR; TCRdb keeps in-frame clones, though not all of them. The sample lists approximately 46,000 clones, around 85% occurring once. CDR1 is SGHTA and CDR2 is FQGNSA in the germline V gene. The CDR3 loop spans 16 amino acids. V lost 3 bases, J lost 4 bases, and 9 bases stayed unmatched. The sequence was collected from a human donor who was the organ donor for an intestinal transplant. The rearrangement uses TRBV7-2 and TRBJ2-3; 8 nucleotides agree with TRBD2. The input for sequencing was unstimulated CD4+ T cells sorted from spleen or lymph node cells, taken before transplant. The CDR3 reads CASSLGRGLVSDTQYF. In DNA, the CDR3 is TGTGCCAGCAGCTTGGGCCGGGGACTAGTCTCAGATACGCAGTATTTT.